These 7 T cell receptor beta chains were sequenced from one sample in a study of control samples from healthy donors and cancer patients. Libraries were prepared by immunoSEQ multiplex PCR; TCRdb keeps only in-frame clonotypes and omits some of them. The profile shows about 52,000 clones, 90% to 95% of them singletons. Input material: blood. The receptors shown here come from a man younger than 45 in good health.

The J gene is TRBJ2-5, the V gene TRBV4-3, with D possibly TRBD2 on 5 matching bases. The CDR3 has 14 amino acids. The ends were cut back, 3 bases at V and 5 bases at J, with 13 bases in the middle. Germline V lookup: CDR1 LGHNA, CDR2 YSLEER. In DNA, the CDR3 is TGCGCCAGCAGCCACCGAGCTCGCGGGGAGACCCAGTACTTC. Its protein is CASSHRARGETQYF.

The V gene is TRBV4-1, the J gene TRBJ2-7, with 11 bases aligning to TRBD1. Germline V gives CDR1 MGHRA, CDR2 YSYEKL. With 7 bases clipped from V and 2 bases from J, the junction kept 4 bases outside the gene matches. The CDR3 runs to 14 residues. The CDR3 DNA sequence: TGCGCCAGCACCCCGGGACAGGGGGCCTACGAGCAGTACTTC. This encodes CASTPGQGAYEQYF.

This clone was seen a few times. The chain recombines TRBV15 with TRBJ2-1; 12 bases are shared with TRBD2. The CDR3 runs to 17 residues. CDR1 is LNHNV, CDR2 YYDKDF, per germline (reference sequence). Trimming took 7 bases from V and 5 from J; bases not matched to a gene: 12. In nucleotides, the CDR3 is TGTGCCACCACCCCCCGGCTAGCGGGAGGGGAGGACAATGAGCAGTTCTTC. Its translation: CATTPRLAGGEDNEQFF.

This clone came up once. This chain uses TRBV11-3 with TRBJ2-2; no clear D gene. Germline CDR1 SGHNT, CDR2 YENEEA. The CDR3 extends over 12 amino acids. V was cut by 1 base and J by 6 bases, with 3 bases left in between. CDR3 DNA: TGTGCCAGCAGCTTAGGGCCCGGGGAGCTGTTTTTT. It translates to CASSLGPGELFF.

The chain joins TRBV6-2 or TRBV6-3 to TRBJ2-2; 12 nucleotides line up with TRBD2. The CDR3 is 15 amino acids. Germline V lookup: CDR1 MNHEY, CDR2 SVGEGT. The trim removed 6 bases at V and 2 bases at J, leaving 1 base unmatched. CDR3 sequence (DNA): TGTGCCAGCAGCGGACTAGCGGGAAACACCGGGGAGCTGTTTTTT. Its translation: CASSGLAGNTGELFF.

The genes are TRBV7-9 and TRBJ2-3; weak D call: TRBD1 (5 bases). Germline CDR1 and CDR2: SEHNR and FQNEAQ (reference sequence). V lost 6 bases to trimming and J lost 5 bases, with 12 bases between them. CDR3 length: 13 amino acids. CDR3 residues: CASSFIGEDTQYF. For the CDR3, the DNA is TGTGCCAGCAGTTTTATAGGGGAAGATACGCAGTATTTT.

This clone was counted a single time. The chain has TRBV5-1 and TRBJ1-4, with D tentatively TRBD1 (6 bases). The CDR3 covers 15 residues. V shed 1 base and J shed 8 bases, with 15 bases lying between them. Germline-derived CDR1 and CDR2 are SGHRS and YFSETQ. DNA of the CDR3: TGCGCCAGCAGCTTGCGTAGTGGAGGGGGAGAAAAACTGTTTTTT. Protein product: CASSLRSGGGEKLFF.